The sample holds many counts of the clone carrying this T cell receptor beta chain. TCRdb independently ran MiXCR on the RT-PCR reads; one entry per CDR3 protein. The table lists about 680,000 distinct CDR3 sequences, approximately 15% of them singletons. The V end lost 8 bases, the J end lost 3 bases, and 8 bases lay between the germline ends. Germline CDR1 and CDR2: MNHEY and SVGEGT. The CDR3 contains 12 residues. The sequencing input was memory CD4+ T cells from blood. The chain recombines TRBV6-2 or TRBV6-3 with TRBJ2-1, with D unresolved. The sequence was obtained from a female donor in good health, serving as a healthy control. The CDR3 region has the DNA TGTGCCAGCCGTCCCCGCTACAATGAGCAGTTCTTC. Its translation is CASRPRYNEQFF.